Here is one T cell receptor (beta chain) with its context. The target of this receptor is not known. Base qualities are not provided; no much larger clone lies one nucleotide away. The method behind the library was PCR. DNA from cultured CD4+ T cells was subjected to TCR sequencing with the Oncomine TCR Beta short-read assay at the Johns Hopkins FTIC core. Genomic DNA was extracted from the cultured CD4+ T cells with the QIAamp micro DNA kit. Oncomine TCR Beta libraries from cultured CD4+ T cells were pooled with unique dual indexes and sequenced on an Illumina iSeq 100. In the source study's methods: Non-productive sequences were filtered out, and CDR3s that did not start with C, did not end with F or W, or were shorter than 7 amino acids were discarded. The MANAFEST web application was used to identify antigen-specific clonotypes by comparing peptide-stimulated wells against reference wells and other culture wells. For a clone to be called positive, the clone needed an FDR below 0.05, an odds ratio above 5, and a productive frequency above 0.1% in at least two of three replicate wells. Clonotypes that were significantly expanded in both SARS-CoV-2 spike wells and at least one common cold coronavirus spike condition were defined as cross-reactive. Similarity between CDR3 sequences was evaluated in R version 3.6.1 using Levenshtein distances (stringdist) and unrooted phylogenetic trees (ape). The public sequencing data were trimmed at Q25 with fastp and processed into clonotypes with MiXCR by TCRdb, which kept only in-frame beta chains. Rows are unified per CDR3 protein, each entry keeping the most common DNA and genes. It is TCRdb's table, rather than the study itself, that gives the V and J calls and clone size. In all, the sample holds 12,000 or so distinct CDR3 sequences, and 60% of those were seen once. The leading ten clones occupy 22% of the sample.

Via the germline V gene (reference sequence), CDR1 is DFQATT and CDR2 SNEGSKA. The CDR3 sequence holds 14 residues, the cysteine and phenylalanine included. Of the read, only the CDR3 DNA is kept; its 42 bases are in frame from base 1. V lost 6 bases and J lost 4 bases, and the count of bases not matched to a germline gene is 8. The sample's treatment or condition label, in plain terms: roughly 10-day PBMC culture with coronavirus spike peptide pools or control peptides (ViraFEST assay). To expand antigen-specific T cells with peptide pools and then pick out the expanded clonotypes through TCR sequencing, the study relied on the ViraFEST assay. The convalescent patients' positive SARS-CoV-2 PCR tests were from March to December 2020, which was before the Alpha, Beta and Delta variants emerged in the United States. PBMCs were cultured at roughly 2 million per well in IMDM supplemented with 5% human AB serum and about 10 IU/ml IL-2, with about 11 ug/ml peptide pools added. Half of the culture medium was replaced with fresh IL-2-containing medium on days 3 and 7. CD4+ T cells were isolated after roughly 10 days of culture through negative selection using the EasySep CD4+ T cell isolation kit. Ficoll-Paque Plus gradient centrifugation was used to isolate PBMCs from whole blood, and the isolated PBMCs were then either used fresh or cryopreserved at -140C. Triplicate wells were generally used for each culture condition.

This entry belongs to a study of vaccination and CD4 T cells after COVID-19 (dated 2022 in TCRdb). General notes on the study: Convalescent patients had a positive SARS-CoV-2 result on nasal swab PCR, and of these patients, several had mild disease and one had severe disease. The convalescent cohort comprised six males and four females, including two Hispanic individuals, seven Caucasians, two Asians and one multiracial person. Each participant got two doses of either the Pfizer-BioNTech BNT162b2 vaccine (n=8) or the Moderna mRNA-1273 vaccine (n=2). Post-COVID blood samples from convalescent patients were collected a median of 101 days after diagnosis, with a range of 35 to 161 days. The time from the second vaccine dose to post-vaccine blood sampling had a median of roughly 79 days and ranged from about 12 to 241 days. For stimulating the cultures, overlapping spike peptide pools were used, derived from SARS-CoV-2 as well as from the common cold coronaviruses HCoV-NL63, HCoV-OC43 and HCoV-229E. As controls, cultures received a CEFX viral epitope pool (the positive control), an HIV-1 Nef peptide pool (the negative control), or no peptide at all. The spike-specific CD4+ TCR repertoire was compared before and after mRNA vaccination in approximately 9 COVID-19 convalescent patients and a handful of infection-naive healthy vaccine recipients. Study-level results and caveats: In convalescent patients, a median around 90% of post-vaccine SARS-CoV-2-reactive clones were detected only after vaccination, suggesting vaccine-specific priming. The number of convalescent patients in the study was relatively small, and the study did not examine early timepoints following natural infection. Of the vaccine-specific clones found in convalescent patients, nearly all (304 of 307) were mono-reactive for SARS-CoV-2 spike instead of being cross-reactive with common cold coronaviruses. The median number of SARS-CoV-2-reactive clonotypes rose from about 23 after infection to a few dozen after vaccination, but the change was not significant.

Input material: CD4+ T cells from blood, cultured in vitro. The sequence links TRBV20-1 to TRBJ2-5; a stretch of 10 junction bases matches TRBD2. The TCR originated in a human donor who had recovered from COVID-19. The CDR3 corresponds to CSATSGAAGETQYF. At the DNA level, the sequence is TGCAGTGCCACTAGCGGGGCGGCGGGAGAGACCCAGTACTTC.